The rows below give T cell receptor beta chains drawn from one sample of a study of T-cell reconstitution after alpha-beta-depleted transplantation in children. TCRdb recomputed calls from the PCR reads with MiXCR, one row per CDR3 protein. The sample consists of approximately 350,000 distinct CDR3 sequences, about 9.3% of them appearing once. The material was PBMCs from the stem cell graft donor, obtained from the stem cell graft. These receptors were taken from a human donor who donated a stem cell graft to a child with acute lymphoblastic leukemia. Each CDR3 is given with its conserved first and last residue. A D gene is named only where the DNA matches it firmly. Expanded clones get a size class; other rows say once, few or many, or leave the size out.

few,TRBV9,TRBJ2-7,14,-,TGTGCCAGCAGCGTGGCACCCGAAACCTACGAGCAGTACTTC,CASSVAPETYEQYF
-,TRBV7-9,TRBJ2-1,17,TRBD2,TGTGCCAGCAGCTTAGCGGCTAGCGGGACGATCTACAATGAGCAGTTCTTC,CASSLAASGTIYNEQFF
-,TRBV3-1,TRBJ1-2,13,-,TGTGCCAGCAGCCAAGAGCAGGCAAATGGCTACACCTTC,CASSQEQANGYTF
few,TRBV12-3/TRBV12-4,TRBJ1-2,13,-,TGTGCCAGCAGCTCCACCGAGAACTATGGCTACACCTTC,CASSSTENYGYTF
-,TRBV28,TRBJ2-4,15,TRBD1,TGTGCCAGCAGTTTTCTAGGGGGCGGCAAAAACATTCAGTACTTC,CASSFLGGGKNIQYF
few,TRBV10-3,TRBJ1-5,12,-,TGTGCCATCAGTGAGGGGGCTCAGCCCCAGCATTTT,CAISEGAQPQHF
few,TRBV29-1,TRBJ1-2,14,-,TGCAGCGTTGAAAACGGCCAGTTTAACTATGGCTACACCTTC,CSVENGQFNYGYTF
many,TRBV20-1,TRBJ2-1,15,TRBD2,TGCAGTGCTAGAGCAGGACTAGCGGGAGTGAATGAGCAGTTCTTC,CSARAGLAGVNEQFF
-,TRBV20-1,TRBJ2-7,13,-,TGCAGGGCCCGGACGAGCAGTATCCACGAGCAGTACTTC,CRARTSSIHEQYF
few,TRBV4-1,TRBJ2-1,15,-,TGCGCCAGCAGCCCGGGGGTTACCTCCTACAATGAGCAGTTCTTC,CASSPGVTSYNEQFF
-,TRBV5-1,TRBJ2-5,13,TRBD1,TGCGCCAGCAGTCACGACAGGGGAGAGACCCAGTACTTC,CASSHDRGETQYF
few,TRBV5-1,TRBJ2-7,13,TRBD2,TGCGCCAGCAGCTTGAGCGGGAGGAGCGAGCAGTACTTC,CASSLSGRSEQYF
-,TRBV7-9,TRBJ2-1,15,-,TGTGCCAGCAGCTTAGGACTAGTTGTCCACAATGAGCAGTTCTTC,CASSLGLVVHNEQFF
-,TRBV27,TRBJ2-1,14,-,TGTGCCAGCAGTTTAAGAAGGGACTACAATGAGCAGTTCTTC,CASSLRRDYNEQFF
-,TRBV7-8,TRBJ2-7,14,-,TGTGCCAGCAGCGTGGGAGGCACAGGCTACGAGCAGTACTTC,CASSVGGTGYEQYF
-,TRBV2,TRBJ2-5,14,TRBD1,TGTGCCAGCAGGGGACAGCGTTCGTCCGGGACCCAGTACTTC,CASRGQRSSGTQYF
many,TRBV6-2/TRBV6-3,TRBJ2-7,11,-,TGTGCCAGCAGTTACCCCGGACTAACGTACTTC,CASSYPGLTYF
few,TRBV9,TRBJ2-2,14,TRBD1,TGTGCCAGCAACAGGGGGACAAACACCGGGGAGCTGTTTTTT,CASNRGTNTGELFF
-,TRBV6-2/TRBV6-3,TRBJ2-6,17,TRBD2,TGTGCCATCTTTTCGGGACTAGCGGTTGACGGGGCCAACGTCCTGACTTTC,CAIFSGLAVDGANVLTF
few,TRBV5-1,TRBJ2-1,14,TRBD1,TGCGCCAGCAGCGGGGGCGGGACAGGGTCGACCCCGTTCTTC,CASSGGGTGSTPFF
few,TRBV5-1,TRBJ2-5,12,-,TGCGCCAGCAGCCACTCCCGCGAGACCCAGTACTTC,CASSHSRETQYF
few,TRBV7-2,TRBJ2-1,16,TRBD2,TGTGCCAGCAGCTTTGTAGTAGCGGGAAGGGTCAATGAGCAGTTCTTC,CASSFVVAGRVNEQFF
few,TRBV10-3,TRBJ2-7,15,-,TGTGCCATCAGTGAGTCGGTTCGGAATTCCTACGAGCAGTACTTC,CAISESVRNSYEQYF
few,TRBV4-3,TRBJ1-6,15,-,TGCGCCAGCAGCCAAGACAGGGGCTATAATTCACCCCTCCACTTT,CASSQDRGYNSPLHF
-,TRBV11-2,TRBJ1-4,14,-,TGTGCCAGCAGCCCCCTGGGGACCGATGAAAAACTGTTTTTT,CASSPLGTDEKLFF
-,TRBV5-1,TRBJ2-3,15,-,TGCGCCAGCAGCTTGGAGTGGGGTAGCACAGATACGCAGTATTTT,CASSLEWGSTDTQYF
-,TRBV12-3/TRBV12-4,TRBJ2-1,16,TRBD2,TGTGCCAGCAGTTTAGAGTCTAGCGGGAGCTACAATGAGCAGTTCTTC,CASSLESSGSYNEQFF
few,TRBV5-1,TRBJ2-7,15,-,TGCGCCAGCAGCTTGGCCAATAATAGGGCCTACGAGCAGTACTTC,CASSLANNRAYEQYF
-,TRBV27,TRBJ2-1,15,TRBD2,TGTGCCAGCAGTTTTGTAGGACTAGCGAAGAATGAGCAGTTCTTC,CASSFVGLAKNEQFF
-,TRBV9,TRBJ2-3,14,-,TGTGCCAGCAGCGTAACGGGCAGCACAGATACGCAGTATTTT,CASSVTGSTDTQYF
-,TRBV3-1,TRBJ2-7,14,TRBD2,TGTGCCAGCAGTCAACGACTAGCATCCCACGAGCAGTACTTC,CASSQRLASHEQYF
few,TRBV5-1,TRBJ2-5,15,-,TGCGCCAGCAGCACCCCGGACCGTGGGCAAGAGACCCAGTACTTC,CASSTPDRGQETQYF
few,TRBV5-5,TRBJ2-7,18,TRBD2,TGTGCCAGCAGCTTGAGTGTACCCGCGGGAGAATGGTCCTACGAGCAGTACTTC,CASSLSVPAGEWSYEQYF
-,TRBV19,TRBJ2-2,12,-,TGTGCCAGTACCCTAGCCCCCGGGGAGCTGTTTTTT,CASTLAPGELFF
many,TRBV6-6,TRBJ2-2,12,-,TGTGCCAGCAGTCCTACAACCGGGGAGCTGTTTTTT,CASSPTTGELFF
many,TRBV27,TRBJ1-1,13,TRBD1,TGTGCCAGCAGTTCCAACAGGGGCACTGAAGCTTTCTTT,CASSSNRGTEAFF
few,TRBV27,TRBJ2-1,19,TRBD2,TGTGCCAGCTCCTCCCTCCCTTTAGCGGGAGGAACCCAATCCAATGAGCAGTTCTTC,CASSSLPLAGGTQSNEQFF
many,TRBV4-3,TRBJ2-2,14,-,TGCGCCAGCACAGCGGGGACACGGGTCGGGGAGCTGTTTTTT,CASTAGTRVGELFF
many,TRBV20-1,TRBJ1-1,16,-,TGCAGTGCTAGACCGGGGGTACTACAGGCGAACACTGAAGCTTTCTTT,CSARPGVLQANTEAFF
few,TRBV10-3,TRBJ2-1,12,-,TGTGCCTCCGAGGACGGAAACAATGAGCAGTTCTTC,CASEDGNNEQFF
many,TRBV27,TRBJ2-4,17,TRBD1,TGTGCCAGCAGGGACCGACAGGGGGACGTAGCCAAAAACATTCAGTACTTC,CASRDRQGDVAKNIQYF
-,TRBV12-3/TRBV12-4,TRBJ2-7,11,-,TGTGCCAGCAGTCCCGCCCTCGAGCAGTACTTC,CASSPALEQYF
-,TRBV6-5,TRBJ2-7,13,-,TGTGCCAGCAGTTACTCGTACAGACTCGAGCAGTACTTC,CASSYSYRLEQYF
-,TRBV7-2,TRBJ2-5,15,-,TGTGCCAGCAGCCCCGGGACACAAACGCAAGAGACCCAGTACTTC,CASSPGTQTQETQYF
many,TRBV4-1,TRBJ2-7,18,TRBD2,TGCGCCAGCAGCCAAGGGACTAGCGGGGGAACCCTCCCCTACGAGCAGTACTTC,CASSQGTSGGTLPYEQYF
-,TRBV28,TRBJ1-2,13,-,TGTGCCAGCAGTTCAGGGGATCGCTATGGCTACACCTTC,CASSSGDRYGYTF
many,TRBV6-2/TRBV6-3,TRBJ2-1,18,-,TGTGCCAGCAGTTACCATACGGGGGCGGGGCAGGGGCACAATGAGCAGTTCTTC,CASSYHTGAGQGHNEQFF
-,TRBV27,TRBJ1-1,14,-,TGTGCCAGCAGTTTCGAGAGGGGAGACACTGAAGCTTTCTTT,CASSFERGDTEAFF
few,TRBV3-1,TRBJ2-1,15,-,TGTGCCAGCAGCCCGCGAGGGGGTCGGTACAATGAGCAGTTCTTC,CASSPRGGRYNEQFF